The sequence of this TCR beta chain was determined in a study of T cells in Graves' hyperthyroidism and ophthalmopathy (dated by TCRdb to the late 2010s). Turning to the overall study: Peripheral blood was collected at initial diagnosis, before any treatment. Thyroid tissue and blood T-cell repertoires from about six Graves' hyperthyroidism patients were also compared in the study. The 75 to 100 discovery patients were randomly split 7:3 into training and test sets. To identify TCR V-J signatures that set the groups apart, the researchers used a discovery cohort of 100 or so patients, made up of roughly 45 with Graves' ophthalmopathy and about 55 with stable Graves' hyperthyroidism. Following sampling, methimazole starting at 30 mg daily was given to hyperthyroidism patients, and high-dose intravenous methylprednisolone was given to ophthalmopathy patients. The paper describes TCR Vbeta CDR3 sequencing of 135 peripheral blood samples, made up of 43 ophthalmopathy patients, over 70 hyperthyroidism patients and 17 progressor patients. Whether ophthalmopathy could be predicted prospectively was tested in an independent validation cohort made up of under 20 hyperthyroidism patients plus 17 patients who later progressed to ophthalmopathy.

The TCR beta CDR3 regions were amplified from RNA transcripts. For the first round of RT-PCR on the TCR CDR3, the HTBI primer set was used together with the Qiagen OneStep RT-PCR kit. Libraries were constructed in a second round of multiplex PCR, after which size selection and purification were performed. Sequencing of the libraries was done on an Illumina HiSeq2000 using paired-end 100 bp reads. In the paper's pipeline: Raw data were processed with SOAPnuke, discarding reads with adapters, uncalled bases, mean Phred below 15, or no exact constant-primer or identifier match. High-quality paired reads were merged with COPE v1.2.5, and unique nucleotide sequences were defined as clonotypes. MiTCR v1.1 was used to align clonotypes to the IMGT TRBV, TRBD and TRBJ reference segments. Only V-J combinations with frequency above 0.0001, covering about 99% of repertoires, were analysed. The TCS score was defined as the ratio of F50 (clonal expansion) to E x V (chaos), calculated using BLOSUM62-based TCRdist between CDR3 peptides within each V-J. Welch's t-statistics and random forest reduced 514 V-J features to roughly 13, which were used in a naive Bayes classifier (R e1071). TCRdb reprocessed the public reads (quality trimming at Q25 with fastp, clone calling with MiXCR) and kept in-frame beta chains. Here each entry gathers all rows of one CDR3 protein and keeps the most common genes and DNA. TCRdb's processing, not the authors' own work, is the source of the V and J calls. The sample table records approximately 220,000 distinct CDR3 sequences; around 20% of these occur just once. Jointly, the top ten make up 44% of the sample.

What the authors observed across the whole study: In cross-validation, a model built on a 13 V-J signature told ophthalmopathy apart from stable hyperthyroidism with under 90% sensitivity and roughly 81% specificity, and in testing the same model reached 80%/75%. Most expanded thyroid clonotypes (frequency above 0.001) were also detected in blood, a finding suggesting that blood repertoires may reflect thyroid immune responses. Sample size was not statistically predetermined, and blinding of investigators to group allocation was not performed. During validation, the model predicted progression to ophthalmopathy a median of approximately 6 months ahead of onset, with almost 71% sensitivity and under 85% specificity.

Stable Graves' hyperthyroidism was defined as no progression to ophthalmopathy during 18 months of follow-up. Hyperthyroidism patients were newly diagnosed, with disease duration under 2 months, and aged 18 to 65 years. Patients with uncontrolled infections, other autoimmune diseases, pregnancy or lactation were excluded. Clinical symptoms, serum thyroxine and TRAb, thyroid ultrasound, and orbital computed tomography formed the basis for the diagnoses. Ficoll-Paque density gradient centrifugation was used to isolate PBMCs from around 10 ml of fresh peripheral blood. Total RNA was extracted using Trizol reagent, and RNA quality was assessed on an Agilent 2100 Bioanalyzer. This clonotype was found many times. Its antigen is not yet known. No base quality information exists; no much larger clone differs at one position. This sequence originates from a man aged 40-50 years with Graves' hyperthyroidism. The sequenced sample consisted of blood.

The CDR3 protein: CASSASGGLGQFF. The sequenced DNA is TGTGCCAGCAGCGCTAGCGGGGGGCTGGGGCAGTTCTTC. The chain links TRBV3-1 with TRBJ2-1, with 11 bases matching TRBD2. Including cysteine and phenylalanine, the CDR3 has 13 amino acids. This entry keeps only the CDR3 DNA: 39 bases, framed from base 1. Trimming accounts for 5 bases at V and 12 bases at J, while the number of junction bases matched to no gene is 6. From the germline V gene (reference sequence), CDR1 is LGHDT and CDR2 is YNNKEL.